These 29 T cell receptor beta chains originate from one sample sequenced in a study of T cell clonotyping in hematopoietic cell transplantation. Sequenced by immunoSEQ multiplex PCR; TCRdb stores in-frame clones only, minus some. The sample yields about 15,000 clones, about three fifths seen once. What was sequenced was PBMCs. The receptors stem from a human donor who either received an allogeneic hematopoietic cell transplant for a myeloid malignancy or was a related donor (not recorded which). Some clones in this sample may be carry-over from other donors' samples.

This chain connects TRBV6-5 to TRBJ1-2; TRBD1 matches at 7 bases. The V gene end was trimmed by 2 bases and the J gene end by 1 base; junction bases not matched to a gene: 7. Germline-derived CDR1 and CDR2 are MNHEY and SVGAGI. The CDR3 is 16 residues long. The CDR3 region is CASSYRTGRLNYGYTF. CDR3 bases: TGTGCCAGCAGTTACAGGACAGGACGACTTAACTATGGCTACACCTTC.

V gene TRBV10-3 combines with J gene TRBJ2-5; 12 bases match TRBD1. Germline CDR1 ENHRY, CDR2 SYGVKD. This CDR3 is built from 18 residues. Trimming took 2 bases from V and 5 from J; bases not matched to a gene: 12. The CDR3 loop is CAISELPGTGGGKETQYF. The CDR3 DNA is TGTGCCATCAGTGAGCTACCCGGGACAGGGGGCGGAAAGGAGACCCAGTACTTC.

This clone is a singleton in its sample. This chain connects TRBV4-2 to TRBJ2-7; no clear D. The ends were cut back, 0 bases at V and 5 bases at J, with 11 bases in the middle. This CDR3 comprises 14 residues. Germline V CDR1 and CDR2: LGHNA, YNFKEQ. CDR3 sequence (DNA): TGTGCCAGCAGCCAAGATTCGGTTGGGGACGAGCAGTACTTC. Encoded protein: CASSQDSVGDEQYF.

The CDR3 coding sequence is TGTGCCAGTAGCGAGACAGGGAGATGGACTGAAGCTTTCTTT. As protein: CASSETGRWTEAFF. This rearrangement joins TRBV19 to TRBJ1-1; 7 bases are shared with TRBD1. Germline CDR1 LNHDA, CDR2 SQIVND (reference sequence). CDR3 size: 14 residues. With V trimmed by 6 bases and J by 5 bases, 9 bases remained unmatched.

This sequence joins TRBV30 and TRBJ1-5; D remains unclear. This CDR3 has 14 residues. Germline V gene sequence: CDR1 GTSNPN, CDR2 SVGIG (reference sequence). V was shortened by 6 bases and J by 4 bases, with 16 bases between the two germline ends. CDR3: CACQDGEVNQPQHF. CDR3 bases: TGTGCCTGCCAGGACGGGGAGGTTAATCAGCCCCAGCATTTT. Full variable domain (outside the CDR3, taken from reference TRBV30 and TRBJ1-5): SQTIHQWPATLVQPVGSPLSLECTVEGTSNPNLYWYRQAAGRGLQLLFYSVGIGQISSEVPQNLSASRPQDRQFILSSKKLLLSDSGFYLCACQDGEVNQPQHFGDGTRLSIL.

This chain joins TRBV30 and TRBJ1-2; perhaps TRBD1 as D (5 bases). The CDR3 sequence is 13 residues long. Trimming cost V 4 bases and J 7 bases, with 16 bases left between them. Germline V gives CDR1 GTSNPN, CDR2 SVGIG (reference sequence). The CDR3 region is CAWIGGRGAGYTF. The CDR3 DNA reads TGTGCCTGGATCGGGGGACGAGGTGCTGGCTACACCTTC.

This clone was recorded a few times. This chain joins TRBV6-6 and TRBJ1-6, with 7 bases that match TRBD1. Unmatched junction bases numbered 5, after V lost 2 bases and J lost 10 bases. The CDR3 is made up of 14 amino acids. CDR1 is MNHNY, CDR2 SVGAGI, per germline (reference sequence). This chain's CDR3 is CASSYGQVWSPLHF. For the CDR3, the DNA is TGTGCCAGCAGTTACGGACAGGTGTGGTCACCCCTCCACTTT.

The CDR3 bases are TGCAGCGTTCTCGACGACATTCAGTACTTC. Its translation is CSVLDDIQYF. This chain uses TRBV29-1 with TRBJ2-4, with D uncertain. V lost 5 bases to trimming and J lost 8 bases, with 7 bases between them. This CDR3 contains 10 residues. Germline CDR1 and CDR2: SQVTM and ANQGSEA.

The gene calls are TRBV6-1 and TRBJ1-4, with no clear D. The CDR3 extends over 15 amino acids. The germline V gene has CDR1 MNHNS and CDR2 SASEGT. Trimming cost V 5 bases and J 7 bases, with 17 bases left between them. The CDR3 sequence: CASSWVSASGEKLFF. The CDR3 bases are TGTGCCAGCAGTTGGGTCAGTGCAAGCGGTGAAAAACTGTTTTTT.

The rearrangement uses TRBV6-6 and TRBJ1-3; TRBD1 aligns across 8 bases. The CDR3 length is 12 residues. The trim removed 10 bases at V and 9 bases at J, leaving 8 bases unmatched. Germline V gene lookup returns CDR1 MNHNY and CDR2 SVGAGI (reference sequence). CDR3 nucleotides: TGTGCCACCGGGACAGGATCGGGCACCATATATTTT. Its protein product is CATGTGSGTIYF.

The rearrangement links TRBV4-2 to TRBJ2-5, with D tentatively TRBD1 (6 bases). Per germline, CDR1 LGHNA and CDR2 YNFKEQ. The V end lost 1 base, the J end lost 4 bases, and 10 bases lay between the germline ends. The CDR3 sequence is 14 residues long. The CDR3 region is CASSQALGGETQYF. CDR3 nucleotides: TGTGCCAGCAGCCAAGCTTTAGGGGGAGAGACCCAGTACTTC.

V and J are TRBV5-1 and TRBJ1-4; weak D call: TRBD1 (5 bases). V was trimmed by 2 bases and J by 0 bases, leaving 11 bases between them. Germline V lookup: CDR1 SGHRS, CDR2 YFSETQ. The CDR3 extends over 16 amino acids. The CDR3 loop reads CASSFGTGATNEKLFF. DNA for the CDR3: TGCGCCAGCAGCTTTGGGACGGGCGCAACTAATGAAAAACTGTTTTTT.

This clone came up a few times. The rearrangement joins TRBV4-1 to TRBJ1-3; weak D call: TRBD1 (5 bases). Germline lookup yields CDR1 MGHRA and CDR2 YSYEKL. The ends were cut back, 4 bases at V and 4 bases at J, with 8 bases in the middle. The CDR3 totals 13 residues. DNA of the CDR3: TGCGCCAGCAGCCTTGGGACCGGAAACACCATATATTTT. It is translated as CASSLGTGNTIYF.

The chain uses TRBV6-5 and TRBJ2-7, with 10 bases identical to TRBD2. Germline V CDR1 and CDR2: MNHEY, SVGAGI. The CDR3 sequence is 14 residues long. J lost 3 bases, V lost 8 bases, and 7 bases had no gene match. The CDR3 DNA follows: TGTGCCAGCCTCCGATCTAGCGGGAGCTACGAGCAGTACTTC. This encodes CASLRSSGSYEQYF.

The V and J genes are TRBV5-6 and TRBJ2-7; 7 bases line up with TRBD2. Germline V CDR1 and CDR2: SGHDT, YYEEEE. V lost 2 bases to trimming and J lost 2 bases; unmatched junction nucleotides: 4. The length of the CDR3 is 14 residues. The CDR3 spells CASSFERGPYEQYF. In nucleotides, the CDR3 is TGTGCCAGCAGCTTTGAGCGGGGACCCTACGAGCAGTACTTC.

This clone has more than one count but fewer than ten. This sequence joins TRBV5-4 and TRBJ2-5; 7 bases line up with TRBD2. CDR1 is SGHNT, CDR2 YYREEE, per germline (reference sequence). This CDR3 has 12 amino acids. V shed 4 bases and J 4 bases; nucleotides not matched to a gene: 1. The CDR3 DNA is TGTGCCAGCAGCGGGGGGGGAGAGACCCAGTACTTC. Protein product: CASSGGGETQYF.

This clone was seen just once. The gene calls are TRBV6-5 and TRBJ1-4, with D hard to call. CDR3 length: 15 amino acids. V lost 2 bases and J lost 9, with 16 bases in between. Germline V lookup: CDR1 MNHEY, CDR2 SVGAGI. As DNA, the CDR3 is TGTGCCAGCAGTTACCTAGGGCCGGGAGTTAAAAAACTGTTTTTT. Encoded protein: CASSYLGPGVKKLFF.

The chain links TRBV30 to TRBJ1-5; 8 positions match TRBD1. The V segment lost 5 bases and the J segment 6 bases; nucleotides outside the gene matches: 6. The CDR3 has 13 amino acids. Per the germline V gene, CDR1 is GTSNPN and CDR2 is SVGIG (reference sequence). The CDR3 loop is CAWADRGSQPQHF. The CDR3, as DNA: TGTGCCTGGGCCGACAGGGGCAGTCAGCCCCAGCATTTT.

This chain joins TRBV5-6 and TRBJ1-5, with 10 bases that match TRBD1. Trimming at V came to 4 bases and at J to 7 bases, leaving 2 bases not matched to a gene. This CDR3 is built from 13 residues. The germline V gene has CDR1 SGHDT and CDR2 YYEEEE. The CDR3 sequence: CASSRDRGQPQHF. In DNA, the CDR3 is TGTGCCAGCAGCCGGGACAGGGGACAGCCCCAGCATTTT.

This chain joins TRBV7-2 and TRBJ2-5; no firm D call. CDR1 is SGHTA, CDR2 FQGNSA, per germline. There are 15 residues in the CDR3. Between the trimmed V and J ends, which lost 5 bases and 0 bases, there was a span of 13 bases. The DNA for the CDR3 is TGTGCCAGCAGCCTGAACCCGGGTAACCAAGAGACCCAGTACTTC. It is translated as CASSLNPGNQETQYF. Full variable domain (rest looked up from reference TRBV7-2 and TRBJ2-5): GAGVSQSPSNKVTEKGKDVELRCDPISGHTALYWYRQSLGQGLEFLIYFQGNSAPDKSGLPSDRFSAERTGGSVSTLTIQRTQQEDSAVYLCASSLNPGNQETQYFGPGTRLLVL.

Only a few counts were recorded for this clone. The chain links TRBV28 to TRBJ2-2; 9 bases are a match to TRBD1. The J segment lost 3 bases and the V segment lost 7 bases, leaving 6 bases of the junction unmatched. This CDR3 region has 15 residues. CDR1 is MDHEN and CDR2 is SYDVKM in the germline V gene. CDR3 loop: CASTPDRGDTGELFF. CDR3 DNA: TGTGCCAGCACTCCGGACAGGGGAGACACCGGGGAGCTGTTTTTT.

This clone was detected only a few times. The chain couples TRBV5-1 to TRBJ1-1; D ambiguous. This CDR3 contains 15 residues. Germline V gene data show CDR1 as SGHRS and CDR2 as YFSETQ. V was clipped by 0 bases and J by 2 bases, with 11 bases between them. The CDR3 region has the DNA TGCGCCAGCAGCTTGGGGACCGTTGGAAACACTGAAGCTTTCTTT. It codes for CASSLGTVGNTEAFF.

As to this clone: One end of the junction fails to match germline, which may point to a read error. This sample also contains other DNA sequences that code for the same CDR3. The chain links TRBV6-5 to TRBJ1-2; D is ambiguous. This CDR3 has 13 residues. The germline V gene has CDR1 MNHEY and CDR2 SVGAGI. The CDR3: CASGSQQIYGYTF. DNA of the CDR3: TGTGCCAGCGGATCACAGCAAATCTATGGCTATACCTTC.

This clone was detected a few times. This chain joins TRBV11-2 and TRBJ2-6; 9 nucleotides match TRBD1. This CDR3 has 19 residues. The trim removed 5 bases at V and 2 bases at J, leaving 13 bases unmatched. Germline values: CDR1 SGHAT, CDR2 FQNNGV. CDR3 amino acids: CASSPRRRDRAPGANVLTF. CDR3 nucleotides: TGTGCCAGCAGCCCAAGACGGCGGGACAGGGCTCCTGGGGCCAACGTCCTGACTTTC.

The chain has TRBV23-1 and TRBJ1-2; 9 bases align to TRBD1. TRBV23-1 belongs to the ORF category, with a function that is uncertain. This CDR3 spans 14 amino acids. The trim removed 7 bases at V and 6 bases at J, leaving 9 bases unmatched. The CDR3 DNA is TGCGCCAGCACCATAGGACAGGGGCGGGATGGCTACACCTTC. Its protein product is CASTIGQGRDGYTF.

The chain uses TRBV6-5 and TRBJ2-1; 7 bases fit TRBD1. CDR3 length: 12 residues. V was clipped by 7 bases and J by 9 bases; unmatched bases: 6. Germline values: CDR1 MNHEY, CDR2 SVGAGI. CDR3 sequence: CASTTGESEQFF. The CDR3 DNA reads TGTGCCAGCACCACAGGGGAGAGTGAGCAGTTCTTC.

V and J are TRBV10-3 and TRBJ2-7; the D gene is possibly TRBD1 (6 bases). Trimming cost V 0 bases and J 3 bases, with 12 bases left between them. Germline CDR1 and CDR2: ENHRY and SYGVKD. The CDR3 runs to 15 residues. The CDR3 region has the DNA TGTGCCATCAGTGAGTCGACAGGACGAATCTACGAGCAGTACTTC. Translated: CAISESTGRIYEQYF.

The sample holds a few counts of this clone. The V call is TRBV19, the J call TRBJ1-5; D not certain. The CDR3 totals 13 residues. Germline assignment: CDR1 LNHDA and CDR2 SQIVND (reference sequence). V dropped 4 bases and J dropped 3 bases, with 7 bases sitting between them. CDR3: CASSTVHNQPQHF. CDR3 nucleotide sequence: TGTGCCAGTAGTACGGTCCACAATCAGCCCCAGCATTTT.

The J gene is TRBJ2-1, the V gene TRBV19; 9 bases map to TRBD2. V dropped 4 bases and J dropped 1; count of bases not matched to a gene: 2. The CDR3 spans 15 residues. Germline CDR1 reads LNHDA; CDR2 reads SQIVND (reference sequence). In DNA form, the CDR3 reads TGTGCCAGTAGTAAGACTAGCGGATCCTACAATGAGCAGTTCTTC. Its protein is CASSKTSGSYNEQFF. The full variable domain, its missing parts supplied by reference TRBV19 and TRBJ2-1, is DGGITQSPKYLFRKEGQNVTLSCEQNLNHDAMYWYRQDPGQGLRLIYYSQIVNDFQKGDIAEGYSVSREKKESFPLTVTSAQKNPTAFYLCASSKTSGSYNEQFFGPGTRLTVL.